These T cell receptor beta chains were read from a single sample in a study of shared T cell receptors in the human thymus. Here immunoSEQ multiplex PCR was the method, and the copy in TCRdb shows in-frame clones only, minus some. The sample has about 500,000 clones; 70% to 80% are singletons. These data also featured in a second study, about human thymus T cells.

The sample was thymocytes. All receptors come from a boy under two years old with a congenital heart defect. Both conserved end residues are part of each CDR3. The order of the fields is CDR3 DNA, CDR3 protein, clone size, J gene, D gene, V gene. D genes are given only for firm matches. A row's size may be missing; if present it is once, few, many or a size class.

CDR3 DNA: TGTGCCAGCGGCGCGCGGCGACAGAATCCTTACGAGCAGTACTTC; CDR3 protein: CASGARRQNPYEQYF; clone size: few; J gene: TRBJ2-7; D gene: NA; V gene: TRBV2
CDR3 DNA: TGTGCCAGCAGCCAAGGGTTTCTAGCGGGCCTAAATGAGCAGTTCTTC; CDR3 protein: CASSQGFLAGLNEQFF; clone size: NA; J gene: TRBJ2-1; D gene: TRBD2; V gene: TRBV4-2
CDR3 DNA: TGTGCCAGCAGTTTAGGCGGGTTGGGCACTGAAGCTTTCTTT; CDR3 protein: CASSLGGLGTEAFF; clone size: NA; J gene: TRBJ1-1; D gene: NA; V gene: TRBV27
CDR3 DNA: TGTGCCAGCAGCGGAGGGGGGGCAGGCACTGAAGCTTTCTTT; CDR3 protein: CASSGGGAGTEAFF; clone size: NA; J gene: TRBJ1-1; D gene: NA; V gene: TRBV9
CDR3 DNA: TGTGCCAGTAGTGCGCCGGGACAGCCTAACTATGGCTACACCTTC; CDR3 protein: CASSAPGQPNYGYTF; clone size: NA; J gene: TRBJ1-2; D gene: TRBD1; V gene: TRBV19
CDR3 DNA: TGTGCCTGGAGTGTACCCACCCAGGGCAATCAGCCCCAGCATTTT; CDR3 protein: CAWSVPTQGNQPQHF; clone size: NA; J gene: TRBJ1-5; D gene: NA; V gene: TRBV30
CDR3 DNA: TGTGCCAGATTCCCTATACCCCAGCATTTT; CDR3 protein: CARFPIPQHF; clone size: few; J gene: TRBJ1-5; D gene: NA; V gene: TRBV5-3
CDR3 DNA: TGTGCCAGTAGTATATCCCCCGGGGAGGCTAGCTCCTACGAGCAGTACTTC; CDR3 protein: CASSISPGEASSYEQYF; clone size: NA; J gene: TRBJ2-7; D gene: NA; V gene: TRBV19
CDR3 DNA: TGTGCCAGCAGTTTCGCTCGGACTCCCTTCTCTGGGGCCAACGTCCTGACTTTC; CDR3 protein: CASSFARTPFSGANVLTF; clone size: NA; J gene: TRBJ2-6; D gene: NA; V gene: TRBV27
CDR3 DNA: TGTGCCAGCAGTGAGACAAGCGGTGAGCAGTTCTTC; CDR3 protein: CASSETSGEQFF; clone size: NA; J gene: TRBJ2-1; D gene: NA; V gene: TRBV6-1
CDR3 DNA: TGTGCCATGGGGACAGGATGCTGCGATGGGCAGTTCTTC; CDR3 protein: CAMGTGCCDGQFF; clone size: NA; J gene: TRBJ2-1; D gene: TRBD1; V gene: TRBV10-3